The entry below gives a single T cell receptor (beta chain) sequence along with its context. Antigen specificity is unknown. The Oncomine TCR Beta short-read assay was applied to DNA of cultured CD4+ T cells. The authors extracted genomic DNA from cultured CD4+ T cells. Each CDR3 protein gets one entry after TCRdb re-called the PCR reads with MiXCR. The sample lists thousands of distinct CDR3 sequences, 33% occurring once. This sample is drawn from a study of vaccination and CD4 T cells after COVID-19. For the study at large: Researchers treated control cultures with a CEFX pool, an HIV-1 Nef pool, or no peptide. Overall study findings and caveats: Among reactive clones from convalescent patients, a median about 86% appeared only post-vaccination.

The CDR3 sequence is 15 residues long. The germline CDR1 and CDR2 sequences are KGHSH and LQKENI. The V end lost 0 bases, the J end lost 2 bases, and 10 bases lay between the germline ends. Regarding treatment: roughly 10-day PBMC culture with coronavirus spike peptide pools or control peptides (ViraFEST assay). CD4+ T cells that came from the unexposed donor were collected before the COVID-19 pandemic (2011-2018). Under the ViraFEST approach, antigen-specific T cells were expanded with peptide pools and TCRs subsequently sequenced. The sample taken for sequencing was CD4+ T cells from blood, cultured in vitro. V usage is TRBV18 and J usage is TRBJ1-1; D is unclear. This TCR derives from a human donor in good health. CDR3 bases: TGTGCCAGCTCACCACCTTCAAGGAGCAACACTGAAGCTTTCTTT. This gives the protein CASSPPSRSNTEAFF.